This T cell receptor beta chain was documented in a study of beta chain features in type 1 diabetes. Study-level points and caveats: There was a moderate but significant shortening of TCRB CDR3s in all four CD4+ subsets of Type 1 diabetes patients. Researchers reported that naive, central memory and Treg TCRB repertoires appeared more similar in patients than in healthy donors.

Notes on this clone: Its antigen is as yet unknown.

Sorted populations all had greater than 95% purity. Germline lookup yields CDR1 LNHDA and CDR2 SQIVND (reference sequence). V gave up 8 bases and J gave up 1 base; unmatched junction bases: 0. The CDR3 contains 12 residues. Expressed TCRB transcripts were sequenced after all isolated RNA was converted to cDNA. Clones were read by immunoSEQ multiplex PCR, and TCRdb kept only the in-frame ones, dropping some. The sample consists of fewer than 300,000 clones, about a fifth of them appearing once. The sequence came from a woman aged 40 to 55 with type 1 diabetes. The J gene is TRBJ1-1, the V gene TRBV19; TRBD1 matches at 8 bases. Sequences were obtained from naive CD4+ T cells from blood. CDR3 coding DNA: TGTGCCAGTGGACAGGGGAACACTGAAGCTTTCTTT. It yields the protein CASGQGNTEAFF.